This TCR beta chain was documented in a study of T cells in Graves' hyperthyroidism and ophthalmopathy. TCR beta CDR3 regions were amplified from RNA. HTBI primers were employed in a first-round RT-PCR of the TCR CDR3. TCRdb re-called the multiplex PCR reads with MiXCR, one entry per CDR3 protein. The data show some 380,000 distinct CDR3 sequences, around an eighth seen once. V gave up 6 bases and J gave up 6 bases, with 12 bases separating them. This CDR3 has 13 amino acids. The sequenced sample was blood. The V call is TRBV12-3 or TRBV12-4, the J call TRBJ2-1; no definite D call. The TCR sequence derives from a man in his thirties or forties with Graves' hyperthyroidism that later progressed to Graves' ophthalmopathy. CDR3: CASSVADPNEQFF. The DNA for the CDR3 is TGTGCCAGCAGCGTAGCTGACCCCAATGAGCAGTTCTTC.